This T cell receptor (beta chain) came from a study of cytomegalovirus exposure and HLA in healthy donors. General study results and limits: Cytomegalovirus status was reportedly diagnosed by the classifier with high sensitivity and specificity. The investigators catalogued 180 or so TCR beta chains as cytomegalovirus-associated. A link between a missense DCLRE1C variant and TCR beta V- and J-gene trimming emerged from a later analysis.

The CDR3 loop spans 13 amino acids. CDR1 and CDR2 from the germline V gene are GTSNPN and SVGIG (reference sequence). The V end was cut by 3 bases, the J end by 6 bases, with 12 bases between. The PCR employed 60 Vbeta primers together with 13 Jbeta primers. Repertoires were generated with immunoSEQ multiplex PCR, while TCRdb's copy carries only in-frame clones and drops some. The table includes some 110,000 clones, roughly 72% detected once. A note on this clone: Its specificity is not known.

The sequencing sample was made of PBMCs. The sequence was collected from a woman aged 45 to 65 in good health and CMV-seropositive. The chain has TRBV30 and TRBJ1-5; D is unresolved. CDR3 protein: CAWRSGGGQPQHF. The CDR3 coding sequence is TGTGCCTGGAGGAGTGGCGGAGGTCAGCCCCAGCATTTT.